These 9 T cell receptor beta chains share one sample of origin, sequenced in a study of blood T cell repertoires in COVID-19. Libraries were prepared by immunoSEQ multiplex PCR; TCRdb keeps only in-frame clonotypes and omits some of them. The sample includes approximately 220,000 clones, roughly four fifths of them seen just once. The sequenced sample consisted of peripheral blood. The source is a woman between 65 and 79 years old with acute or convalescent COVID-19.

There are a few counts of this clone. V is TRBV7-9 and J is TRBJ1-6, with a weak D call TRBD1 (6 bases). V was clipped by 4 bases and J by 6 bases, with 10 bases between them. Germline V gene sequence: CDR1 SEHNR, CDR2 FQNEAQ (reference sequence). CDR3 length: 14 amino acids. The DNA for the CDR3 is TGTGCCAGCAGCTCACAGGGAGTTAATTCACCCCTCCACTTT. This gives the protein CASSSQGVNSPLHF. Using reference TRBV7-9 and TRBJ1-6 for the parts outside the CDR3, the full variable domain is DTGVSQNPRHKITKRGQNVTFRCDPISEHNRLYWYRQTLGQGPEFLTYFQNEAQLEKSRLLSDRFSAERPKGSFSTLEIQRTEQGDSAMYLCASSSQGVNSPLHFGNGTRLTVT.

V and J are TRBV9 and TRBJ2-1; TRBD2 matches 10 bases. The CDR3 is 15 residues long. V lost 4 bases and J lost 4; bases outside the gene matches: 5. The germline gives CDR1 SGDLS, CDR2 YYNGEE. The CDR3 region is CASSSRLAGYNEQFF. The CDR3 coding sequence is TGTGCCAGCAGCTCCAGACTAGCGGGTTACAATGAGCAGTTCTTC.

CDR3: CASSYRSGTGGNEQFF. In nucleotides, the CDR3 is TGTGCCAGCAGCTACCGTTCAGGGACAGGGGGCAATGAGCAGTTCTTC. The V and J genes are TRBV7-2 and TRBJ2-1; 11 positions match TRBD1. Looked up from germline, CDR1 is SGHTA and CDR2 is FQGNSA. This CDR3 has 16 residues. The junction had 8 bases not matched to a gene; V was cut back by 4 bases and J by 6 bases.

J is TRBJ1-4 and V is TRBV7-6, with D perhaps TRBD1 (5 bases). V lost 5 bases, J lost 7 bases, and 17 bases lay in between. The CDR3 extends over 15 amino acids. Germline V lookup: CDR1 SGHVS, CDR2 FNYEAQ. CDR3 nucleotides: TGTGCCAGCAGCCCTGGGCAGGGTTTGGTTGAAAAACTGTTTTTT. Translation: CASSPGQGLVEKLFF.

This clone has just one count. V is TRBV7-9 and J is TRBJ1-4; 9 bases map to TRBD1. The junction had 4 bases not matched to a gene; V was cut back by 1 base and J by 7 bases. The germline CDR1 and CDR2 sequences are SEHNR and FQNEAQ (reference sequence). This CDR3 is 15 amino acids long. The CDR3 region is CASSLDRTGVEKLFF. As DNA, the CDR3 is TGTGCCAGCAGCTTAGATAGGACAGGGGTTGAAAAACTGTTTTTT.

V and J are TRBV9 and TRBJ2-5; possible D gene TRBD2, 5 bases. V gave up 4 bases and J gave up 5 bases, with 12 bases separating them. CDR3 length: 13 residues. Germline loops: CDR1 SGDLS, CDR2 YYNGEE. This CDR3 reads CASSLRTGETQYF. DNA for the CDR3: TGTGCCAGCAGCCTACGGACTGGGGAGACCCAGTACTTC. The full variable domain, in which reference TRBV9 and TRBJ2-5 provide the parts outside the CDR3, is DSGVTQTPKHLITATGQRVTLRCSPRSGDLSVYWYQQSLDQGLQFLIQYYNGEERAKGNILERFSAQQFPDLHSELNLSSLELGDSALYFCASSLRTGETQYFGPGTRLLVL.

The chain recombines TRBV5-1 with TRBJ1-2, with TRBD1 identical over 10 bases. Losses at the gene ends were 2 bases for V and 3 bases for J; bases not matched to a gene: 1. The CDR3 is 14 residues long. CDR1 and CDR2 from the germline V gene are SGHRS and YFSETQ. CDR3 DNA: TGCGCCAGCAGCTTCGGACAGGGGGACTATGGCTACACCTTC. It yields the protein CASSFGQGDYGYTF.

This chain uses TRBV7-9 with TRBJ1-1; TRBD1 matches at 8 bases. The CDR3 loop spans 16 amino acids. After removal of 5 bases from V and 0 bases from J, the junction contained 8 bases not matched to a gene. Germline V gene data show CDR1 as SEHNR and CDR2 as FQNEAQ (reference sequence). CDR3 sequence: CASSRDRGFMNTEAFF. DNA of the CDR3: TGTGCCAGCAGCCGTGACAGGGGCTTCATGAACACTGAAGCTTTCTTT.

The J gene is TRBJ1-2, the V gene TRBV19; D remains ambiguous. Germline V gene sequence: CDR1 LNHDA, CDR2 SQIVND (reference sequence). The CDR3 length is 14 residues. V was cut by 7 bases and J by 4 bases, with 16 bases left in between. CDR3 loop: CASTDTPGVYGYTF. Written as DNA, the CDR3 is TGTGCCAGTACCGACACACCGGGAGTCTATGGCTACACCTTC.